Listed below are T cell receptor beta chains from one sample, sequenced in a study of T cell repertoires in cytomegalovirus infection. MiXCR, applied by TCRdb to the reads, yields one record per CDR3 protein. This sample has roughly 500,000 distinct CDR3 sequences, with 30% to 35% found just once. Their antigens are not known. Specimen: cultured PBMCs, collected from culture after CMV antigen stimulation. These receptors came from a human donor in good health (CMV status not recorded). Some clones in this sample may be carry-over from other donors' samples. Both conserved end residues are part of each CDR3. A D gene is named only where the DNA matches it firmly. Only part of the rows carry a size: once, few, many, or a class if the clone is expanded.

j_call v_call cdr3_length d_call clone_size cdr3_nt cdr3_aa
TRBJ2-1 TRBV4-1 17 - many TGCGCCAGCAGCCAAGTTGACTTGGGTATCTCCTACAATGAGCAGTTCTTC CASSQVDLGISYNEQFF
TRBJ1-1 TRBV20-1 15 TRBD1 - TGCAGTGCTACTAAGACAGGGGGAATGAACACTGAAGCTTTCTTT CSATKTGGMNTEAFF
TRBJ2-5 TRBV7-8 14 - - TGTGCCTCCGCGGTCCACGGAGTACAAGAGACCCAGTACTTC CASAVHGVQETQYF
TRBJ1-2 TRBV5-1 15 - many TGCGCCAGCAGCTTGGGACAGACTACTAACTATGGCTACACCTTC CASSLGQTTNYGYTF
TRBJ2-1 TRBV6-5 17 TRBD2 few TGTGCCAGCAGTTACCCTAGACTAGCGGGGATCTACAATGAGCAGTTCTTC CASSYPRLAGIYNEQFF
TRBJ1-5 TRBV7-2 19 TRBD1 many TGTGCCAGCAGCTTAGAGCTGCCGGGACAGGGGGCAGGCAATCAGCCCCAGCATTTT CASSLELPGQGAGNQPQHF
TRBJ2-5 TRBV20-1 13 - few TGCAGTGCTGACGGGACGGCCCAAGAGACCCAGTACTTC CSADGTAQETQYF
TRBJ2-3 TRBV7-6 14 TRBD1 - TGTGCCAGCACCCTGACAGGGGGCACAGATACGCAGTATTTT CASTLTGGTDTQYF
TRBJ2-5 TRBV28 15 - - TGTGCCAGCAGTTTCGGGACCCGGGTTCAAGAGACCCAGTACTTC CASSFGTRVQETQYF
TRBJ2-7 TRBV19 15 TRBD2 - TGTGCCAGTAGTGCACTAGCGGGACCGTCCTACGAGCAGTACTTC CASSALAGPSYEQYF
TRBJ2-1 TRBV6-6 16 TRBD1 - TGTGCCAGCAGTTATCTACCGGGACAGGGTGGAGGTGAGCAGTTCTTC CASSYLPGQGGGEQFF
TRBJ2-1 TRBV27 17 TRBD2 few TGTGCCAGCAGTTCGGGACTAGCCGACGGCTCCTACAATGAGCAGTTCTTC CASSSGLADGSYNEQFF
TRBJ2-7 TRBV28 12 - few TGTGCCAGTAGGACGACTTGGGGCGAGCAGTACTTC CASRTTWGEQYF
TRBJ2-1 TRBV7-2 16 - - TGTGCCAGCAGCTCGCTTTGGGAAATAGCCCGGAATGAGCAGTTCTTC CASSSLWEIARNEQFF
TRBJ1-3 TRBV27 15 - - TGTGCCAGCAGTTTTACAAGGGAGCAAGGAAACACCATATATTTT CASSFTREQGNTIYF
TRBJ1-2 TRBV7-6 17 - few TGTGCCAGCAGCGAGTCTGAGGGCCTGCCCGCTAACTATGGCTACACCTTC CASSESEGLPANYGYTF
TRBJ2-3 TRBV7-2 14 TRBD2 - TGTGCCAGCAGTCTCCGACTAGCCACAGATACGCAGTATTTT CASSLRLATDTQYF
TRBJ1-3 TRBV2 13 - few TGTGCCAGCCTAGGGGGATCTGGAAACACCATATATTTT CASLGGSGNTIYF
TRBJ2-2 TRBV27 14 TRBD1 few TGTGCCAGCAGAGGACAGGGGACGGCCGGGGAGCTGTTTTTT CASRGQGTAGELFF
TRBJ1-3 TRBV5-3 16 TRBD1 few TGTGCCAGCAGCCTAGGACAGGGGTTCTCTGGAAACACCATATATTTT CASSLGQGFSGNTIYF
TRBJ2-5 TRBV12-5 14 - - TGTGCTAGTGGTGCCGGGACGGGACAAGAGACCCAGTACTTC CASGAGTGQETQYF
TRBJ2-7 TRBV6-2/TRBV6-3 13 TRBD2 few TGTGCCACCAAGGGCGGGAGCTCCTACGAGCAGTACTTC CATKGGSSYEQYF
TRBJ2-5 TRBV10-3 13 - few TGTGCCATCAGTGAAGGGGTTCGAGAGACCCAGTACTTC CAISEGVRETQYF
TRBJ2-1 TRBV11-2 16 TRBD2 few TGTGCCAGCAGCTCCTACCGGGACTACCAAATGAAGGGGCAGTTCTTC CASSSYRDYQMKGQFF
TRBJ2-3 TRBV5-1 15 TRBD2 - TGCGCCAGCAGCTTAGGAGCGGGACTCACAGATACGCAGTATTTT CASSLGAGLTDTQYF
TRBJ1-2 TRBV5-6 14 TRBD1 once TGTGCCAGCAGGCACAGGGGTTCGGCCTATGGCTACACCTTC CASRHRGSAYGYTF
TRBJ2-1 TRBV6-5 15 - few TGTGCCAGCAGTTACTCCGGGACTGCCTCCAATGAGCAGTTCTTC CASSYSGTASNEQFF
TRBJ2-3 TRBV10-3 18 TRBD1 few TGTGCCACGCTACCGGGACAGGGGAGTGTAGGATACACAGATACGCAGTATTTT CATLPGQGSVGYTDTQYF
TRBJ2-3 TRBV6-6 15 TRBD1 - TGTGCCAGCAGTTCAACAGGGGGTCGTGGGGATACGCAGTATTTT CASSSTGGRGDTQYF
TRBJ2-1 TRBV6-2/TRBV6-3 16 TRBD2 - TGTGCGACCAAAAAAGGGACTACAAGCTCCTACAATGAGCAGTTCTTC CATKKGTTSSYNEQFF
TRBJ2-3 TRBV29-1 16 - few TGCAGCGTTGAAATGGGGGCAACCTCCTACACAGATACGCAGTATTTT CSVEMGATSYTDTQYF
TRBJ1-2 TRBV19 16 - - TGTGCCAGTAGCCCCCTTTTGGGACAAGCTAACTATGGCTACACCTTC CASSPLLGQANYGYTF
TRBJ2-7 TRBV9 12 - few TGTGCCAGCAGCGGTGGAGGGTACGAGCAGTACTTC CASSGGGYEQYF
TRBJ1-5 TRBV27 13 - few TGTGCCAGCAGCTCACAGGGACGTCAGCCCCAGCATTTT CASSSQGRQPQHF
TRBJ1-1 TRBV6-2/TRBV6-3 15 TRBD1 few TGTGCCAGCAGTTCCGATTTGACAGGGAGTCCTGAAGCTTTCTTT CASSSDLTGSPEAFF
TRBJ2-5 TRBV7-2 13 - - TGTGCCAGCGCATCGGGTCCCCAAGAGACCCAGTACTTC CASASGPQETQYF
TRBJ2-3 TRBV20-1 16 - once TGCAGTGCTAGGACTACCCGGGGGACGGGCACAGATACGCAGTATTTT CSARTTRGTGTDTQYF
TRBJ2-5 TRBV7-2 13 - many TGTGCCAGCAGCTTCCGAGGGTGGGAGACCCAGTACTTC CASSFRGWETQYF
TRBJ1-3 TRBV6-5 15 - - TGTGCCAGCAGTTACAAGGGAAACTCTGGAAACACCATATATTTT CASSYKGNSGNTIYF
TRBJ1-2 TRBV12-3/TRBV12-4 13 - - TGTGCCAGCAGTGAGACAGTCTCCTATGGCTACACCTTC CASSETVSYGYTF
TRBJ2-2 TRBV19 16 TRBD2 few TGTGCCAGTAGTGTTAAAAAGCGGGAGAGCACCGGGGAGCTGTTTTTT CASSVKKRESTGELFF
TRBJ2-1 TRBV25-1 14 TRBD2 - TGTGCCACCGCTCTAGCGGGGTTCTACAATGAGCAGTTCTTC CATALAGFYNEQFF
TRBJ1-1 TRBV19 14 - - TGTGCCAGTAGTACAGGGATGGGGCACACTGAAGCTTTCTTT CASSTGMGHTEAFF
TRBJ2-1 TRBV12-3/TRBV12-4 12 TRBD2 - TGTGCCAGCAGTTCAGCGGGGGGGCCCGAGTTCTTC CASSSAGGPEFF
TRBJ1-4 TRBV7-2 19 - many TGTGCCAGCAGCTTAGCGCGTTTGATGGACGGGACAACTAATGAAAAACTGTTTTTT CASSLARLMDGTTNEKLFF
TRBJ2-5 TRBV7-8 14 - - TGTGCCAGCAGCTTAGGGACAAAACAAGAGACCCAGTACTTC CASSLGTKQETQYF
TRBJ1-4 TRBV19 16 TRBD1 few TGTGCCAGTAGTATGGGACCGACAGGGTCACATGAAAAACTGTTTTTT CASSMGPTGSHEKLFF
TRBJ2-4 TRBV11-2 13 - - TGTGCCAGCAGCTCCCTAGCCAAAAACATTCAGTACTTC CASSSLAKNIQYF
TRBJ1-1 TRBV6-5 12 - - TGTGCCAGCAACACCTTGAACACTGAAGCTTTCTTT CASNTLNTEAFF
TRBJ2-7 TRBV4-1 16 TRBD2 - TGCGCCAGCAGCCGATATCCGGGACTAGCGGACTACGAGCAGTACTTC CASSRYPGLADYEQYF
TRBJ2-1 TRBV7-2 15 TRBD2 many TGTGCCAGCAGTTTTAGCGGGAGCCCCTACAATGAGCAGTTCTTC CASSFSGSPYNEQFF
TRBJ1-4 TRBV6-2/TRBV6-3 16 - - TGTGCCAGCAGTTACTCTTCGAGAAGACCTAATGAAAAACTGTTTTTT CASSYSSRRPNEKLFF
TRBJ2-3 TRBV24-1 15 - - TGTGCCACCAGTGTACCCCGCGGGCAGGCAGATACGCAGTATTTT CATSVPRGQADTQYF
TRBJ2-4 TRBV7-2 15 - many TGTGCCAGCAGCCTGAATATGGGGCCAAGCGGCATTCAGTACTTC CASSLNMGPSGIQYF
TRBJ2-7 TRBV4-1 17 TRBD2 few TGCGCCAGCAGCCAAGAGATGGTAGCGGGAGTTGGTCGCGAGCAGTACTTC CASSQEMVAGVGREQYF
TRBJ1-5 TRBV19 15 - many TGTGCCAGTAGCAAAGGCGGGAGTAGCAATCAGCCCCAGCATTTT CASSKGGSSNQPQHF
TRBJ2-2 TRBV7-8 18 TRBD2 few TGTGCCAGCAGCTCGCTAGCGGGAGGGTTCGCGAACACCGGGGAGCTGTTTTTT CASSSLAGGFANTGELFF
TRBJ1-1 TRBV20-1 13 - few TGCAGTGCTAGAGGCAGGGTGAACACTGAAGCTTTCTTT CSARGRVNTEAFF
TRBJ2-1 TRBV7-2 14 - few TGTGCCAGCAGCTTACCGGTTGGGGGGAATGAGCAGTTCTTC CASSLPVGGNEQFF